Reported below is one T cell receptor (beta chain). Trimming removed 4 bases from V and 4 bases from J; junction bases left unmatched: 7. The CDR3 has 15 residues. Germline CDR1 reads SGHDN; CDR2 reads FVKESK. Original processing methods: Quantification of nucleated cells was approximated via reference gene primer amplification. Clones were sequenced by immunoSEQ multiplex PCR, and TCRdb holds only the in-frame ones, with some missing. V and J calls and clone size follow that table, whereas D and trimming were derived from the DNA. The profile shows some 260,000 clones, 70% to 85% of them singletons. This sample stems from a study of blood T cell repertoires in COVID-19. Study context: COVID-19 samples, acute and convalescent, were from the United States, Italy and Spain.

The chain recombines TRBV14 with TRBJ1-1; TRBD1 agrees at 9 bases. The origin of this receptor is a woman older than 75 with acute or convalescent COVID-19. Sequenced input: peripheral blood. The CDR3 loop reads CASSLTGTGSTEAFF. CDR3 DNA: TGTGCCAGCAGCCTGACCGGGACAGGGAGCACTGAAGCTTTCTTT.